This entry features one TCR beta chain sequence. Its antigen is not identified. Each CDR3 protein is one row after TCRdb ran MiXCR on the 5' RACE reads. Of 650,000 to 750,000 distinct CDR3 sequences listed, around 21% are singletons. This sample was taken from a study of identical twins. The V gene's germline CDR1 is SNHLY and CDR2 FYNNEI. This CDR3 has 13 amino acids. Between the trimmed V and J ends, which lost 3 bases and 9 bases, there was a span of 12 bases. Study-wide findings and caveats: Insertions were reduced in abundant cord blood beta clonotypes but not in memory repertoires.

The same data also went into a second study, on T cells expressing NK-cell markers. That paper notes: Several experiments employed an anti-gamma-delta TCR antibody to confine sorting to alpha-beta TCR T cells. A range of about 1.0-7.0% of CD8+ T cells consisted of dominant NKG2C+ clonotypes in six donors.

The sequencing sample was made of PBMCs. The J gene is TRBJ1-5, the V gene TRBV2, with a weak D call TRBD1 (6 bases). This clonotype was obtained from a woman aged 18-29 years in good health. CDR3: CASSDGGGRPQHF. DNA of the CDR3: TGTGCCAGCAGTGATGGGGGGGGGCGGCCCCAGCATTTT.